The 21 T cell receptor beta chains listed next were all sequenced from one sample in a study of blood T cell repertoires in COVID-19 (dated by TCRdb to about 2020). Library method: the immunoSEQ multiplex PCR assay. TCRdb mirrors the immuneACCESS table, restricted to in-frame sequences. Some clones are absent from its copies; in checked studies, under half trace to an unresolved V gene, and the reason for the others is unknown. The sample contains around 170,000 clones, around 84% of them found a single time. Together, the top ten hold less than 0.7% of the sample. Material for sequencing was peripheral blood. The receptors were sampled from a man aged 60-69 years with COVID-19, enrolled during active disease.

The chain employs TRBV4-2 and TRBJ2-5, with 8 bases lining up with TRBD1. J was trimmed by 5 bases and V by 4 bases; bases with no gene match: 6. The germline V gene has CDR1 LGHNA and CDR2 YNFKEQ. CDR3 size: 14 residues. CDR3 DNA: TGTGCCAGCAGCCGAGACAGGGGTGGCGAGACCCAGTACTTC. It codes for CASSRDRGGETQYF.

The CDR3 DNA reads as TGCAGTGCTAGTGACTCGGGGGGGCTATCCGGCTACACCTTC. Its translation is CSASDSGGLSGYTF. This chain links TRBV20-1 with TRBJ1-2; possible D gene TRBD1, 6 bases. The CDR3 totals 14 residues. V lost 3 bases, J lost 8 bases, and 19 bases lay in between. In germline, CDR1 is DFQATT, CDR2 SNEGSKA (reference sequence).

The chain uses TRBV7-6 and TRBJ1-3; unclear D gene. The ends were cut back, 1 base at V and 3 bases at J, with 10 bases in the middle. This CDR3 comprises 15 residues. Germline CDR1 SGHVS, CDR2 FNYEAQ. CDR3 in DNA: TGTGCCAGCAGCTTAGAATCAGAATATGGAAACACCATATATTTT. Residues: CASSLESEYGNTIYF.

The chain couples TRBV19 to TRBJ1-1, with 7 bases fitting TRBD1. The CDR3 is 14 amino acids. Germline V CDR1 and CDR2: LNHDA, SQIVND (reference sequence). V was pared by 10 bases and J by 5 bases, with 13 bases of the junction left unmatched. The CDR3 DNA reads TGTGCCACCCGAAGGGAGAGGGGGCTTACTGAAGCTTTCTTT. Its translation: CATRRERGLTEAFF.

This clone has ten or more counts. The rearrangement links TRBV19 to TRBJ2-4; 7 bases agree with TRBD2. The CDR3 totals 17 residues. After removal of 5 bases from V and 0 bases from J, the junction contained 10 bases not matched to a gene. The germline gives CDR1 LNHDA, CDR2 SQIVND (reference sequence). CDR3 bases: TGTGCCAGTAGTTTGGGAGGGTATGGACTAGCCAAAAACATTCAGTACTTC. This codes for CASSLGGYGLAKNIQYF.

The rearrangement uses TRBV5-4 and TRBJ2-7; tentative D call: TRBD2 (6 bases). The CDR3 consists of 15 residues. The germline V gene has CDR1 SGHNT and CDR2 YYREEE (reference sequence). V was trimmed by 0 bases and J by 2 bases, leaving 12 bases between them. The chain's CDR3 is CASSLGASATYEQYF. Written as DNA, the CDR3 is TGTGCCAGCAGCTTGGGGGCTAGCGCGACCTACGAGCAGTACTTC.

The rearrangement uses TRBV24-1 and TRBJ1-5, with a tentative D call TRBD1 (6 bases). The CDR3 extends over 14 amino acids. Germline-derived CDR1 and CDR2 are KGHDR and SFDVKD. V was pared by 3 bases and J by 7 bases, with 12 bases between. CDR3 loop: CATSDLGTSQPQHF. As DNA, the CDR3 is TGTGCCACCAGTGATCTAGGGACAAGCCAGCCCCAGCATTTT.

This rearrangement joins TRBV10-3 to TRBJ1-4, with a tentative D call TRBD1 (5 bases). The germline gives CDR1 ENHRY, CDR2 SYGVKD. Trimming took 6 bases from V and 10 from J, leaving 9 bases between them. The CDR3 covers 11 residues. The CDR3 DNA reads TGTGCCATCAGCTCCGGGGGAAAACTGTTTTTT. It encodes CAISSGGKLFF.

A remark on this clone: Other DNA sequences in the sample encode the same CDR3. The chain carries TRBV20-1 and TRBJ1-1; D uncertain. V lost 6 bases, J lost 5 bases, and 10 bases lay in between. CDR1 is DFQATT, CDR2 SNEGSKA, per germline (reference sequence). The CDR3 has 11 amino acids. Here the CDR3 reads CSASGGTEAFF. The DNA of the CDR3 is TGCAGTGCCTCAGGAGGGACTGAAGCTTTCTTT.

The chain carries TRBV6-4 and TRBJ2-7; D is perhaps TRBD2 (5 bases). V was trimmed by 2 bases and J by 6 bases, leaving 14 bases between them. Looked up from germline, CDR1 is MRHNA and CDR2 is SNTAGT. The CDR3 covers 14 residues. In DNA form, the CDR3 reads TGTGCCAGCAGTGACGCGGGCAGGAATGGCGAGCAGTACTTC. It encodes CASSDAGRNGEQYF.

The genes are TRBV2 and TRBJ2-7, with 10 bases that match TRBD1. Germline V CDR1 and CDR2: SNHLY, FYNNEI. Trimming removed 7 bases from V and 9 bases from J; junction bases left unmatched: 18. The CDR3 totals 16 residues. The CDR3 is CASIPPPGQGLSVQYF. CDR3 nucleotides: TGTGCCAGCATTCCCCCCCCGGGACAGGGGCTGTCGGTGCAGTACTTC.

The J gene is TRBJ2-7, the V gene TRBV10-3; the match to TRBD2 covers 9 bases. The germline V gene encodes CDR1 ENHRY and CDR2 SYGVKD. The CDR3 loop spans 13 amino acids. The V and J ends lost 4 bases and 4 bases, in that order; junction bases with no gene match: 2. CDR3: CAISGTSDYEQYF. The CDR3 DNA reads TGTGCCATCAGTGGGACTAGCGATTACGAGCAGTACTTC.

In this sample, this clone turned up a few times. This chain joins TRBV4-1 and TRBJ1-5; D is undetermined. The CDR3 consists of 13 residues. V gave up 4 bases and J gave up 3 bases, with 7 bases separating them. Germline lookup yields CDR1 MGHRA and CDR2 YSYEKL. CDR3 nucleotides: TGCGCCAGCAGCCTTGCGGACAATCAGCCCCAGCATTTT. The encoded protein is CASSLADNQPQHF.

This chain joins TRBV28 and TRBJ1-2, with D possibly TRBD1 on 6 matching bases. The CDR3 runs to 16 residues. Germline V lookup: CDR1 MDHEN, CDR2 SYDVKM. Trimming took 3 bases from V and 5 from J, leaving 19 bases between them. CDR3 DNA sequence: TGTGCCAGCAGTTTTCGGGGCAGGGGCAGTGTGTATGGCTACACCTTC. It encodes CASSFRGRGSVYGYTF.

J is TRBJ2-7 and V is TRBV5-1; TRBD2 might be the D (6 bases). This CDR3 is 14 amino acids long. Trimming cost V 7 bases and J 0 bases, with 14 bases left between them. The germline V gene has CDR1 SGHRS and CDR2 YFSETQ. The CDR3 here is CASSPGDHSYEQYF. The CDR3 region has the DNA TGCGCCAGCTCCCCGGGGGACCACTCCTACGAGCAGTACTTC.

The rearrangement joins TRBV6-6 to TRBJ2-7; the D gene is possibly TRBD1 (5 bases). Trimming took 7 bases from V and 1 from J, leaving 11 bases between them. The CDR3 covers 13 residues. Germline CDR1 is MNHNY and CDR2 is SVGAGI (reference sequence). This CDR3 reads CASIQDRSYEQYF. In nucleotides, the CDR3 is TGTGCCAGCATCCAAGACAGATCCTACGAGCAGTACTTC.

V is TRBV2 and J is TRBJ1-5; 10 nucleotides match TRBD1. Germline V CDR1 and CDR2: SNHLY, FYNNEI. The CDR3 runs to 15 residues. J gave up 7 bases and V 6 bases, and 9 bases lay outside the gene matches. The CDR3 reads CASRHGPGQGQPQHF. Written as DNA, the CDR3 is TGTGCCAGCAGACATGGACCGGGACAGGGGCAGCCCCAGCATTTT.

This clone was counted once. The gene calls are TRBV5-1 and TRBJ2-1; D might be TRBD1 (6 bases). Per germline, CDR1 SGHRS and CDR2 YFSETQ. V was clipped by 0 bases and J by 7 bases, with 11 bases between them. The CDR3 runs 14 residues. In DNA form, the CDR3 reads TGCGCCAGCAGCTTGGCCTCGGGACAAAATGAGCAGTTCTTC. This codes for CASSLASGQNEQFF.

This rearrangement joins TRBV28 to TRBJ2-3, with a tentative D call TRBD2 (6 bases). Trimming took off 5 bases at V and 0 bases at J, with 9 bases between the two ends. Germline assignment: CDR1 MDHEN and CDR2 SYDVKM. The CDR3 has 14 amino acids. In DNA, the CDR3 is TGTGCCAGCAGTCAAGCGGGTAGCACAGATACGCAGTATTTT. The encoded protein is CASSQAGSTDTQYF.

This clone came up a few times. The genes are TRBV7-2 and TRBJ1-2; maybe TRBD1 (6 bases). Germline CDR1 SGHTA, CDR2 FQGNSA. Trimming cost V 8 bases and J 8 bases, with 12 bases left between them. The CDR3 sequence is 11 residues long. The CDR3 DNA reads as TGTGCCAGCGGGGAGGGGGGCGGCTACACCTTC. Translated, it gives CASGEGGGYTF.

The chain employs TRBV5-1 and TRBJ2-5, with a possible D match to TRBD2 (7 bases). CDR1 SGHRS and CDR2 YFSETQ come from the germline V gene. Trimming removed 3 bases from V and 4 bases from J, with 13 bases in between. The CDR3 has 14 residues. The CDR3 spells CASSSGGPGETQYF. The CDR3 DNA reads as TGCGCCAGCAGCTCCGGGGGGCCAGGAGAGACCCAGTACTTC.